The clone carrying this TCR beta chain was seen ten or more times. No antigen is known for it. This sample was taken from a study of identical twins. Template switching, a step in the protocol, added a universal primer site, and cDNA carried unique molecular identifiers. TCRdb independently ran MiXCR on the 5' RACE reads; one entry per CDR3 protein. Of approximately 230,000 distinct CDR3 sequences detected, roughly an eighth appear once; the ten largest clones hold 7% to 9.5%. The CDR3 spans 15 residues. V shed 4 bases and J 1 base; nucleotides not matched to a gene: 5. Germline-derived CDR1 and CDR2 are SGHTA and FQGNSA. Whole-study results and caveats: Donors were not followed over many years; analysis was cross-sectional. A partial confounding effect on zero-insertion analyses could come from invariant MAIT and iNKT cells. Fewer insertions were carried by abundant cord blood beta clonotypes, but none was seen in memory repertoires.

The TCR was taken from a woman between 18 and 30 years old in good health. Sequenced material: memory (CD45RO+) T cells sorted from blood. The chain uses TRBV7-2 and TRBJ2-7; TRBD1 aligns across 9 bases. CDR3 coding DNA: TGTGCCAGCAGCTCCGTGACAGGGGGATCCTACGAGCAGTACTTC. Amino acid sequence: CASSSVTGGSYEQYF.